This record concerns one T cell receptor (beta chain) sequence. Its antigen is unknown. Germline CDR1 and CDR2: SGHDT and YYEEEE. The CDR3 spans 16 residues. Trimming took off 0 bases at V and 8 bases at J, with 15 bases between the two ends. Profiling relied on immunoSEQ multiplex PCR, and the TCRdb table lists in-frame clones only, not all of them. Of fewer than 150,000 clones listed, approximately 90% were seen once; the top ten hold 9.3%. These data originate in a study of T cell responses to AZD1222 COVID-19 vaccine. Findings of the study overall: Females made up more of the donors, who were largely white British, and clonal diversity may have come out too low.

The rearrangement joins TRBV5-6 to TRBJ1-6; tentative D call: TRBD1 (5 bases). This receptor was identified in an adult who received the AZD1222 COVID-19 vaccine. Material: peripheral blood, obtained 28 days after the second AZD1222 dose. The CDR3 DNA reads TGTGCCAGCAGCTTGGACAACAGGAGAGCCTATTCACCCCTCCACTTT. Its translation: CASSLDNRRAYSPLHF.